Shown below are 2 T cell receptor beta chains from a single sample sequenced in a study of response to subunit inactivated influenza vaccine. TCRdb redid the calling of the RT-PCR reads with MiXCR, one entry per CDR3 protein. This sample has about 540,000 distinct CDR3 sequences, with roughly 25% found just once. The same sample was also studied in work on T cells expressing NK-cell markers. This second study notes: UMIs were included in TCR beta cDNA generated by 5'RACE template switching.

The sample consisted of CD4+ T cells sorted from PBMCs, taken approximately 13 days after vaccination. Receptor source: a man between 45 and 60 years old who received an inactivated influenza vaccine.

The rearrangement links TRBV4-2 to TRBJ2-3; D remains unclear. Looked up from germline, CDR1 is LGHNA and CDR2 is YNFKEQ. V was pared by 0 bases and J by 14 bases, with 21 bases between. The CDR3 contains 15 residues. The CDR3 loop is CASSQDGSILAQWYF. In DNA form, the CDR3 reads TGTGCCAGCAGCCAAGATGGATCAATTCTCGCCCAGTGGTATTTT.

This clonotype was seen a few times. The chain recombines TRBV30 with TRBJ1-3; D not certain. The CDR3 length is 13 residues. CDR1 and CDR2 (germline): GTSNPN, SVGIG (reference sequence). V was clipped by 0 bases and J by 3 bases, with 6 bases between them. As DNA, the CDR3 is TGTGCCTGGAGTGTGGCTATTGGAAACACCATATATTTT. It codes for CAWSVAIGNTIYF.